The T cell receptor beta chain under discussion was sequenced for a study of T-cell reconstitution after alpha-beta-depleted transplantation in children. Germline CDR1 reads LNHNV; CDR2 reads YYDKDF (reference sequence). CDR3 length: 18 amino acids. Trimming took off 0 bases at V and 0 bases at J, with 18 bases between the two ends. It was with unique molecular identifiers that the TCRbeta library was prepared. One entry per CDR3 protein, called by TCRdb with MiXCR from the PCR reads. The data show approximately 240,000 distinct CDR3 sequences, roughly a tenth seen once. The chain links TRBV15 to TRBJ2-7; a weak D match, TRBD2 (6 bases). The sample here was PBMCs from the stem cell graft donor, taken from the stem cell graft. The receptor was isolated from a human donor who donated a stem cell graft to a child with SCID. CDR3 loop: CATSRDRGRFLSSYEQYF. CDR3 bases: TGTGCCACCAGCAGAGATAGAGGGAGGTTCCTCAGCTCCTACGAGCAGTACTTC.